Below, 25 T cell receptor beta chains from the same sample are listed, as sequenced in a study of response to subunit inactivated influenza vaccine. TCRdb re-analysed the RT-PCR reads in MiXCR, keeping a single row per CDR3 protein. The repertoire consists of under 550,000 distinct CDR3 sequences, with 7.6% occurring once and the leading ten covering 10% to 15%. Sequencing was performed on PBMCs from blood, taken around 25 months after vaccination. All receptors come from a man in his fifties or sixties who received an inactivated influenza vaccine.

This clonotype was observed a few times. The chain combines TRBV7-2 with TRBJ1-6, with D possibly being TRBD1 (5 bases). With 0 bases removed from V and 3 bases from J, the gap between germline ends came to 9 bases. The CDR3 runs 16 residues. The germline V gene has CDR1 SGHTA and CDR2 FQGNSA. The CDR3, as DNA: TGTGCCAGCAGCTTAGCAGGGGCCATCTATAATTCACCCCTCCACTTT. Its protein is CASSLAGAIYNSPLHF.

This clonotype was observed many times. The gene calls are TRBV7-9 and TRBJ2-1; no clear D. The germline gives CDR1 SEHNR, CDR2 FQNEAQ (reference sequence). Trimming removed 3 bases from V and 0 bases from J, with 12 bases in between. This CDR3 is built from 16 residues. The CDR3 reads CASSLPTLSSYNEQFF. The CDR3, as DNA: TGTGCCAGCAGCTTGCCCACGCTGAGCTCCTACAATGAGCAGTTCTTC.

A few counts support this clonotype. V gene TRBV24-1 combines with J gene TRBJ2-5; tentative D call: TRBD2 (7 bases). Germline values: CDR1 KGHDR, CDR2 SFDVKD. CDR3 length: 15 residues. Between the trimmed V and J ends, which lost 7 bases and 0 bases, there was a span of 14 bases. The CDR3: CATSGGTWYQETQYF. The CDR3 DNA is TGTGCCACCAGCGGGGGGACATGGTACCAAGAGACCCAGTACTTC.

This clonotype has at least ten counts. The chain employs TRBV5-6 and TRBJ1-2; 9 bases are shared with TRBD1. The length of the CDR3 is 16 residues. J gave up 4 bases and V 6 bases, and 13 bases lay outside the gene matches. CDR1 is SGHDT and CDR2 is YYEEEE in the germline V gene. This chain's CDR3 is CASIDRSQGALYGYTF. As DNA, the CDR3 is TGTGCCAGCATCGACCGGTCACAGGGGGCTCTCTATGGCTACACCTTC.

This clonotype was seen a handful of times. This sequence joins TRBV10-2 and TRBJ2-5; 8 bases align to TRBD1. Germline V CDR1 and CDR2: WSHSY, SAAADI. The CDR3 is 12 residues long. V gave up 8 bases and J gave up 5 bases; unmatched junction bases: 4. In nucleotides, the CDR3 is TGCGCCAGCGCAGGGGGCGAGGAGACCCAGTACTTC. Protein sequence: CASAGGEETQYF.

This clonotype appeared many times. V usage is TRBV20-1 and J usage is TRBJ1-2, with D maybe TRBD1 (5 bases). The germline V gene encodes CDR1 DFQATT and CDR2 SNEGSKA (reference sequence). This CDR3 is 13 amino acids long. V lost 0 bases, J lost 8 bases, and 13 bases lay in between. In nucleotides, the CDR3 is TGCAGTGCTAGAGAAGGCGGGGGGAGAGGCTACACCTTC. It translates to CSAREGGGRGYTF.

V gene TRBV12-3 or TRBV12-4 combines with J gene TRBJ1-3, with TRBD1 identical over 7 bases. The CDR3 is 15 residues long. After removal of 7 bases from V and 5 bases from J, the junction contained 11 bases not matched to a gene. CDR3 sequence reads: CASIFGDSQRNTIYF. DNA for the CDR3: TGTGCCAGCATTTTCGGGGACAGTCAACGAAACACCATATATTTT.

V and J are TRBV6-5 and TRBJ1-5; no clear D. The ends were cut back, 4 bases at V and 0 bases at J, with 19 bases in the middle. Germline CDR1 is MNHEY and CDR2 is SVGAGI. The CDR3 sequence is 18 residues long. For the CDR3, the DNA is TGTGCCAGCAGTTCACCCCCGGACGAATTCCATAGCAATCAGCCCCAGCATTTT. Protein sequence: CASSSPPDEFHSNQPQHF.

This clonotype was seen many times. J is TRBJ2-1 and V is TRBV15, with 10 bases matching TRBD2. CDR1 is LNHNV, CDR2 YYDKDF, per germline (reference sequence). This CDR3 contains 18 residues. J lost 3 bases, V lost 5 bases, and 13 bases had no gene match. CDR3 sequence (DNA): TGTGCCACCAGCTCCCGGACCGGGACTAGCGTGAACTACAATGAGCAGTTCTTC. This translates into CATSSRTGTSVNYNEQFF.

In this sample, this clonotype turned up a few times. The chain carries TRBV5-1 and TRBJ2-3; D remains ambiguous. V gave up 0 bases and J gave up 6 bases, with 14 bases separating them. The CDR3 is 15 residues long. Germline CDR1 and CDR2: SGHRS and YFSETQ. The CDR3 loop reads CASSLAGLSKDTQYF. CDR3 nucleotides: TGCGCCAGCAGCTTGGCCGGTCTTAGCAAGGATACGCAGTATTTT.

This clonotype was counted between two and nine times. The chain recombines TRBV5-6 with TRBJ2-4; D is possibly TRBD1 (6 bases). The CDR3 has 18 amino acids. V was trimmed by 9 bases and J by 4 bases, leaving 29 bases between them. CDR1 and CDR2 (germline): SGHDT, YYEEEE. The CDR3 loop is CANGTNKPGAARKNIQYF. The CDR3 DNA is TGTGCCAACGGCACAAACAAACCAGGGGCGGCCAGGAAAAACATTCAGTACTTC. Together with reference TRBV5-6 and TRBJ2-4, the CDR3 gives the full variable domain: DAGVTQSPTHLIKTRGQQVTLRCSPKSGHDTVSWYQQALGQGPQFIFQYYEEEERQRGNFPDRFSGHQFPNYSSELNVNALLLGDSALYLCANGTNKPGAARKNIQYFGAGTRLSVL.

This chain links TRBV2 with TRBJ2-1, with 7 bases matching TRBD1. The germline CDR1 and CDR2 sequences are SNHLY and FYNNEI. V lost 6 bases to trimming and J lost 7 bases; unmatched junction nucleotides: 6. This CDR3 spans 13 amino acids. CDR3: CASRGDSRNEQFF. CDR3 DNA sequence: TGTGCCAGCAGGGGGGACAGCCGTAATGAGCAGTTCTTC.

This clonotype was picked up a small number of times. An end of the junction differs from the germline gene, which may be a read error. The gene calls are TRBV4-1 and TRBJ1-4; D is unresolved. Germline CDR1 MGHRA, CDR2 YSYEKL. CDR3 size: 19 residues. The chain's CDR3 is CASSQDASFHPATNGKLFF. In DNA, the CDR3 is TGCGCCAGCAGCCAAGATGCGAGCTTTCATCCTGCAACTAATGGAAAACTGTTTTTT.

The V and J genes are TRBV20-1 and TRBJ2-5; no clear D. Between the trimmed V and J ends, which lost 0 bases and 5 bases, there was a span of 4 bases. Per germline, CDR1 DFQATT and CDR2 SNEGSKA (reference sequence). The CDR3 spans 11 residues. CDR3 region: CSAREDETQYF. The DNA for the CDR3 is TGCAGTGCTAGAGAGGATGAGACCCAGTACTTC.

The CDR3 spells CASNNGGRFTDTQYF. Here the CDR3 DNA reads TGTGCCAGCAATAACGGGGGACGATTCACAGATACGCAGTATTTT. V and J are TRBV6-2 or TRBV6-3 and TRBJ2-3; D perhaps matches TRBD2 (6 bases). The ends were cut back, 7 bases at V and 2 bases at J, with 16 bases in the middle. Germline-derived CDR1 and CDR2 are MNHEY and SVGEGT. The CDR3 has 15 residues.

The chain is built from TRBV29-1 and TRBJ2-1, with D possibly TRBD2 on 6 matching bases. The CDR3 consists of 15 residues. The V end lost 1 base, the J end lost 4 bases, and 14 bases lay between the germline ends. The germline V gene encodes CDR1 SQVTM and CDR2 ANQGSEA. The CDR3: CSVEVRGRGYNEQFF. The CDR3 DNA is TGCAGCGTTGAAGTACGGGGGAGAGGTTACAATGAGCAGTTCTTC.

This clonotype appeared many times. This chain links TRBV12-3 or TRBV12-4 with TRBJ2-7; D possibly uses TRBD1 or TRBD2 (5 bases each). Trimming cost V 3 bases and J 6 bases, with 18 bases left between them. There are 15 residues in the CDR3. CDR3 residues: CASSFMGRTASEQYF. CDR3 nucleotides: TGTGCCAGCAGTTTTATGGGACGGACCGCGTCCGAGCAGTACTTC.

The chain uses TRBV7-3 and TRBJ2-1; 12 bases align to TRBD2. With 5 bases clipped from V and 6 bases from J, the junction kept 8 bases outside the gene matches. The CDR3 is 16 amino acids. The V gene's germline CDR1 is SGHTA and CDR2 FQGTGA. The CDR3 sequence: CASSQGGLAGLNEQFF. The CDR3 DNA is TGTGCCAGCAGCCAAGGGGGACTAGCGGGCCTCAATGAGCAGTTCTTC.

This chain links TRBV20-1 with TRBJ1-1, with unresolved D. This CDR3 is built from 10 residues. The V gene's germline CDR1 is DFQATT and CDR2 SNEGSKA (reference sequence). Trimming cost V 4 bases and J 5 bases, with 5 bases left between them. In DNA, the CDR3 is TGCAGTGCTAAGGAGACTGAAGCTTTCTTT. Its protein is CSAKETEAFF.

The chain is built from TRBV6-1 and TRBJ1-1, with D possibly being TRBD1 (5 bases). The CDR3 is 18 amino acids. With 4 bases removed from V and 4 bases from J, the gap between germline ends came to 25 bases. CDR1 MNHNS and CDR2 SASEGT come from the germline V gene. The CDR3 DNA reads TGTGCCAGCAGTGCGTTCTGGGGTACGGAGAGGGGTGGCACTGAAGCTTTCTTT. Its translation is CASSAFWGTERGGTEAFF.

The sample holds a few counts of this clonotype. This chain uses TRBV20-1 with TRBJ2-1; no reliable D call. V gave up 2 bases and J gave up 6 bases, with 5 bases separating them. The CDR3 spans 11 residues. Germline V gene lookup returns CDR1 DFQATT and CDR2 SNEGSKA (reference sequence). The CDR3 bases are TGCAGTGCTAGATTCCCCAATGAGCAGTTCTTC. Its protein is CSARFPNEQFF.

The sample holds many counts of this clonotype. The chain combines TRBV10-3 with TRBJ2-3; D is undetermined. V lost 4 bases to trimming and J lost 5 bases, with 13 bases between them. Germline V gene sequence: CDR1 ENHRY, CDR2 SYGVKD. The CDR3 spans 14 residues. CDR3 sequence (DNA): TGTGCCATCAGTGCGTTCCGGATCCTAGATACGCAGTATTTT. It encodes CAISAFRILDTQYF.

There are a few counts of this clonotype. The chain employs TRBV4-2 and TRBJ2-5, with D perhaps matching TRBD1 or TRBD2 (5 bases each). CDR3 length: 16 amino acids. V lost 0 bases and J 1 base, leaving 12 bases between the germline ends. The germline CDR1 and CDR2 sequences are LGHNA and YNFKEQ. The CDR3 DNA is TGTGCCAGCAGCCAAGATCCGACGAGGGGCCAAGAGACCCAGTACTTC. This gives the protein CASSQDPTRGQETQYF.

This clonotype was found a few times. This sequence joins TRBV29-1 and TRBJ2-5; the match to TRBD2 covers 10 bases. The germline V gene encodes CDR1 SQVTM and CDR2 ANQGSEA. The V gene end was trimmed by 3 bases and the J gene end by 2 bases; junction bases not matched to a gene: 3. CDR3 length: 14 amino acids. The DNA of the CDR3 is TGCAGCGTTGAGGAGCGGGAGGGACAAGAGACCCAGTACTTC. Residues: CSVEEREGQETQYF.

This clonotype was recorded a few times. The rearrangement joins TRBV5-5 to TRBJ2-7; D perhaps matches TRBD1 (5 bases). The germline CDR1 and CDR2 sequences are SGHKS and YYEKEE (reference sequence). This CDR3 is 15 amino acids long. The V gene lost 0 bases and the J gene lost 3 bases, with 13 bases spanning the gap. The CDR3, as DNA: TGTGCCAGCAGCTTGGTAGCAGGGCAAATCTACGAGCAGTACTTC. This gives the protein CASSLVAGQIYEQYF.